This T cell receptor beta chain derives from a study of human T cells and chemical hapten exposure. V dropped 6 bases and J dropped 0; count of bases not matched to a gene: 2. The CDR3 contains 15 residues. CDR1 and CDR2 (germline): MDHEN, SYDVKM. Sample time point: patch test 3, about 24 weeks after DPC sensitization. The treatment is: therapeutic diphenylcyclopropenone sensitization with weekly scalp DPC. TCRdb passed the RACE reads through MiXCR, listing each CDR3 protein once. The profile shows 97,000 or so distinct CDR3 sequences, roughly 27% of them singletons. This clonotype showed up just once.

The chain recombines TRBV28 with TRBJ2-5; TRBD2 matches at 12 bases. This sequence originates from a man aged 35 to 55 with alopecia areata. Some clones in this sample may be carry-over from other donors' samples. Source: whole blood, taken in connection with sensitization to the hapten diphenylcyclopropenone (DPC). The CDR3 spells CASRWTSGNQETQYF. The CDR3 region has the DNA TGTGCCAGCAGGTGGACTAGCGGGAACCAAGAGACCCAGTACTTC.